Shown below are 10 T cell receptor beta chains from a single sample sequenced in a study of blood T cell repertoires in COVID-19. The table came from immunoSEQ multiplex PCR; TCRdb's copy has only in-frame clones and leaves some out. The sample yields under 150,000 clones, around 89% seen once. Sequenced input: peripheral blood. The receptors were sampled from a human donor in a cohort sampled during active COVID-19.

A single count supports this clone. The chain combines TRBV7-8 with TRBJ2-3; 10 bases map to TRBD2. In germline, CDR1 is SGHVS, CDR2 FQNEAQ. The junction had 10 bases not matched to a gene; V was cut back by 3 bases and J by 7 bases. CDR3 length: 16 amino acids. The CDR3 reads CASSFLAGVTSHTQYF. CDR3 in DNA: TGTGCCAGCAGCTTCCTAGCGGGGGTGACTTCGCATACGCAGTATTTT.

This clone was seen more than once but under ten times. J is TRBJ1-5 and V is TRBV6-5; D possibly corresponds to TRBD1 (6 bases). V dropped 2 bases and J dropped 1 base, with 9 bases sitting between them. Germline V gives CDR1 MNHEY, CDR2 SVGAGI. This CDR3 is built from 15 residues. The CDR3 reads CASSYGGASNQPQHF. As DNA, the CDR3 is TGTGCCAGCAGTTACGGGGGCGCCAGCAATCAGCCCCAGCATTTT.

The chain employs TRBV18 and TRBJ2-5; tentative D call: TRBD2 (6 bases). The CDR3 totals 15 residues. Germline CDR1 and CDR2: KGHSH and LQKENI. V lost 2 bases and J lost 4, with 14 bases in between. CDR3: CASSPSQAGPETQYF. The CDR3 nucleotides read TGTGCCAGCTCACCAAGCCAGGCGGGGCCAGAGACCCAGTACTTC.

This chain links TRBV10-3 with TRBJ1-4, with 7 bases aligning to TRBD1. Trimming at V came to 6 bases and at J to 2 bases, leaving 9 bases not matched to a gene. The CDR3 runs to 16 residues. Germline V gene lookup returns CDR1 ENHRY and CDR2 SYGVKD. The CDR3 reads CAISKLPGQTNEKLFF. CDR3 bases: TGTGCCATCAGCAAATTACCGGGACAGACTAATGAAAAACTGTTTTTT.

The V and J genes are TRBV7-2 and TRBJ2-7, with 10 bases aligning to TRBD1. V gave up 5 bases and J gave up 7 bases; unmatched junction bases: 8. The CDR3 has 14 amino acids. Looked up from germline, CDR1 is SGHTA and CDR2 is FQGNSA. The CDR3: CASSMGTGEWEQYF. CDR3 coding DNA: TGTGCCAGCAGCATGGGGACAGGGGAGTGGGAGCAGTACTTC.

The rearrangement joins TRBV15 to TRBJ2-5, with D possibly matching TRBD2 (5 bases). The CDR3 has 12 amino acids. With 5 bases removed from V and 2 bases from J, the gap between germline ends came to 6 bases. The V gene's germline CDR1 is LNHNV and CDR2 YYDKDF (reference sequence). CDR3 sequence (DNA): TGTGCCACCAGCTCGGGGCAAGAGACCCAGTACTTC. Translated, it gives CATSSGQETQYF. The complete variable domain, with remaining parts taken from reference TRBV15 and TRBJ2-5, reads DAMVIQNPRYQVTQFGKPVTLSCSQTLNHNVMYWYQQKSSQAPKLLFHYYDKDFNNEADTPDNFQSRRPNTSFCFLDIRSPGLGDTAMYLCATSSGQETQYFGPGTRLLVL.

The rearrangement links TRBV7-6 to TRBJ2-5; weak D call: TRBD2 (5 bases). Trimming took 11 bases from V and 2 from J, leaving 21 bases between them. The CDR3 contains 15 residues. CDR1 SGHVS and CDR2 FNYEAQ come from the germline V gene. This CDR3 reads CASLEGPDPQETQYF. CDR3 in DNA: TGTGCCTCCCTAGAGGGCCCGGACCCTCAAGAGACCCAGTACTTC.

In nucleotides, the CDR3 is TGTGCCAGCAGCAGTGGACAGGGGTTGAATACGCAGTATTTT. Protein: CASSSGQGLNTQYF. The J gene is TRBJ2-3, the V gene TRBV5-6; 9 bases line up with TRBD1. The CDR3 loop spans 14 amino acids. Germline V gene data show CDR1 as SGHDT and CDR2 as YYEEEE. V shed 4 bases and J 7 bases; nucleotides not matched to a gene: 7.

The V and J genes are TRBV19 and TRBJ2-3, with TRBD1 identical over 12 bases. This CDR3 is built from 17 residues. CDR1 LNHDA and CDR2 SQIVND come from the germline V gene (reference sequence). V lost 7 bases, J lost 5 bases, and 13 bases stayed unmatched. Here the CDR3 DNA reads TGTGCCAGTACCGAATTTCCGGGACAGGGGGCTGGAGATACGCAGTATTTT. Its protein product is CASTEFPGQGAGDTQYF.

This chain links TRBV5-6 with TRBJ2-1; possibly TRBD1 or TRBD2 for D (6 bases each). V was trimmed by 4 bases and J by 9 bases, leaving 20 bases between them. This CDR3 region has 15 residues. CDR1 and CDR2 from the germline V gene are SGHDT and YYEEEE. CDR3 nucleotide sequence: TGTGCCAGCAGCCTGGGGGGCGGGGCGAGGAGTGAGCAGTTCTTC. It is translated as CASSLGGGARSEQFF.